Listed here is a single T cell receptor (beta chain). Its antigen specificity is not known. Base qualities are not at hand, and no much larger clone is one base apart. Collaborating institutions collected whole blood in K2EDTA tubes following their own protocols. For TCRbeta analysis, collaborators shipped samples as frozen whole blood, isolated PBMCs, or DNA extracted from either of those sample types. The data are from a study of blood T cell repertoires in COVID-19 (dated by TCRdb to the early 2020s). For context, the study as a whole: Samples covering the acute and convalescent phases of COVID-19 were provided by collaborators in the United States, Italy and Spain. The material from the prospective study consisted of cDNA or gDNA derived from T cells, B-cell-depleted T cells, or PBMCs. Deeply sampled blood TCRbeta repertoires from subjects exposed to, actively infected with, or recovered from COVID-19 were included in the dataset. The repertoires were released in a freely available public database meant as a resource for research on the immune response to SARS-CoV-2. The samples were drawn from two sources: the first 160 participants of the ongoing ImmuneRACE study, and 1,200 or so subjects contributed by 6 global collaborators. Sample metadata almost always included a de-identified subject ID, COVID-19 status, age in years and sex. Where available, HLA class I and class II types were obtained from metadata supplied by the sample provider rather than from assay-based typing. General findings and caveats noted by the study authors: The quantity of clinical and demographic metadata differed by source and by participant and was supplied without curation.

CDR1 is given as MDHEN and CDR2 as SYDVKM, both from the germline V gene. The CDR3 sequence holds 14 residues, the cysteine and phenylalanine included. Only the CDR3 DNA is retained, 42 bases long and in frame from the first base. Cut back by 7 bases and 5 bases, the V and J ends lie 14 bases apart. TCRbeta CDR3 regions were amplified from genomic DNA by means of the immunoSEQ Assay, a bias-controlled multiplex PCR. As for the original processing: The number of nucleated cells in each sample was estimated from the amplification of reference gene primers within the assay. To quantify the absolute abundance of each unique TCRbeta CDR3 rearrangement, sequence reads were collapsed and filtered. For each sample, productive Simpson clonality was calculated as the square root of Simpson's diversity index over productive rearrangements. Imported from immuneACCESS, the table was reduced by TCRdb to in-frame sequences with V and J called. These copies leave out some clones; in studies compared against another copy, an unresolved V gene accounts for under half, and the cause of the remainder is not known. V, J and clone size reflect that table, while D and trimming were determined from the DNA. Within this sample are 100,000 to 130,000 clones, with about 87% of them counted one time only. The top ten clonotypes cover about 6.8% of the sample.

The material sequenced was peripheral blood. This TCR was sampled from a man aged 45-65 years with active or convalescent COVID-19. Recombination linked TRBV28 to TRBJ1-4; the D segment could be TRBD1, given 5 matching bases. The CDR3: CASTQSGGNEKLFF. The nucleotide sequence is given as TGTGCCAGCACCCAAAGCGGGGGAAATGAAAAACTGTTTTTT. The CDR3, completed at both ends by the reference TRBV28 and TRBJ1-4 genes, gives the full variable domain DVKVTQSSRYLVKRTGEKVFLECVQDMDHENMFWYRQDPGLGLRLIYFSYDVKMKEKGDIPEGYSVSREKKERFSLILESASTNQTSMYLCASTQSGGNEKLFFGSGTQLSVL.